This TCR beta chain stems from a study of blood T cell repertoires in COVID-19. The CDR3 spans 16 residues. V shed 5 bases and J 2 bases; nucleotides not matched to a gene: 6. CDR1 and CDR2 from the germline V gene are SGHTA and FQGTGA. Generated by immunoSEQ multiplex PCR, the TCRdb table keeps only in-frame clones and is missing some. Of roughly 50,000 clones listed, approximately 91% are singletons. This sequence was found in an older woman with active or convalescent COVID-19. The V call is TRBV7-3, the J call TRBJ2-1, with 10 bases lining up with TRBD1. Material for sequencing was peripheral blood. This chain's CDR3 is CASSPRQGATYNEQFF. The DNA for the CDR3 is TGTGCCAGCAGCCCACGACAGGGGGCTACCTACAATGAGCAGTTCTTC.